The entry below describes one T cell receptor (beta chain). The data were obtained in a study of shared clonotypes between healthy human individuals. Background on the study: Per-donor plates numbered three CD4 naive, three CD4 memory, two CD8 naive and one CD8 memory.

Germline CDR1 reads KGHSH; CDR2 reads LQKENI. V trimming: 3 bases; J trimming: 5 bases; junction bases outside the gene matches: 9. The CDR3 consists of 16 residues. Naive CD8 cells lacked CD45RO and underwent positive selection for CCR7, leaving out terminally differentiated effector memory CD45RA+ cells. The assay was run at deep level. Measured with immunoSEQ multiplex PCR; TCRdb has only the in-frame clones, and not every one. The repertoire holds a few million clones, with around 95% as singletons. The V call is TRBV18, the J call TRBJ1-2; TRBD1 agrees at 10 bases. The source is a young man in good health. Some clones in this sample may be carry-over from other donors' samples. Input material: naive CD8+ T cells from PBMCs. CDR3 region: CASSPGTGALRYGYTF. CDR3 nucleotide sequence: TGTGCCAGCTCACCCGGGACAGGGGCTTTACGGTATGGCTACACCTTC.